This T cell receptor beta chain is from a study of a mutant IDH1 vaccine in newly diagnosed glioma. Study context: All eight of the vaccinations patients received fell in weeks 1, 3, 5, 7, 11, 15, 19 and 23. Former treatment meant radiotherapy, temozolomide, or both; the majority had gotten both.

Germline lookup yields CDR1 MNHEY and CDR2 SVGAGI. V dropped 6 bases and J dropped 5 bases, with 17 bases sitting between them. The CDR3 loop spans 14 amino acids. Findings and limits, study-wide: Alterations occurring in top peripheral T cell clonotypes seemed unrelated to pseudoprogression.

Time point reported: week 5, during vaccination. Each dose of the vaccine consisted of 300 ug of mutant IDH1 20-mer peptide, with topical imiquimod. Each astrocytoma in the donors was new, WHO grade 3 or 4, IDH1-mutant and ATRX-lost. In regard to this clone: Its specificity is not known.

Profiled with immunoSEQ multiplex PCR; TCRdb holds only in-frame clones, not every one. The sample consists of approximately 60,000 clones, less than 85% of them appearing once. The sequence was obtained from a woman aged 18-29 years with glioma. Some clones in this sample may be carry-over from other donors' samples. Sequenced material: PBMCs, taken from a glioma patient whose treatment included an IDH1 peptide vaccine. The chain combines TRBV6-5 with TRBJ2-7; TRBD1 or TRBD2 may be the D gene (6 bases each). The CDR3 protein is CASRPGAGGHEQYF. The CDR3, as DNA: TGTGCCAGCAGGCCGGGGGCCGGGGGCCACGAGCAGTACTTC.